This T cell receptor beta chain was identified during a study of T cells in Graves' hyperthyroidism and ophthalmopathy. Amplified TCR beta CDR3 regions came from RNA transcripts. A set of HTBI primers served as the primers for a first-round RT-PCR of the TCR CDR3. A single record per CDR3 protein comes from TCRdb applying MiXCR to the multiplex PCR reads. Of approximately 380,000 distinct CDR3 sequences listed, approximately 19% are singletons. The CDR3 spans 14 residues. V shed 5 bases, J shed 8 bases, and the junction held 5 bases outside the gene matches. This clonotype was observed at least ten times. Its specificity is unknown. The study, taken as a whole, reports: Blood samples included most of the expanded thyroid clonotypes exceeding 0.001.

The rearrangement uses TRBV12-3 or TRBV12-4 and TRBJ2-2, with 10 positions matching TRBD1. This clonotype was obtained from a woman between 18 and 29 years old with Graves' hyperthyroidism. The sequenced sample was blood. CDR3 in DNA: TGTGCCAGCAGTACGGACAGGGGGGCAGGGGAGCTGTTTTTT. Its protein is CASSTDRGAGELFF.